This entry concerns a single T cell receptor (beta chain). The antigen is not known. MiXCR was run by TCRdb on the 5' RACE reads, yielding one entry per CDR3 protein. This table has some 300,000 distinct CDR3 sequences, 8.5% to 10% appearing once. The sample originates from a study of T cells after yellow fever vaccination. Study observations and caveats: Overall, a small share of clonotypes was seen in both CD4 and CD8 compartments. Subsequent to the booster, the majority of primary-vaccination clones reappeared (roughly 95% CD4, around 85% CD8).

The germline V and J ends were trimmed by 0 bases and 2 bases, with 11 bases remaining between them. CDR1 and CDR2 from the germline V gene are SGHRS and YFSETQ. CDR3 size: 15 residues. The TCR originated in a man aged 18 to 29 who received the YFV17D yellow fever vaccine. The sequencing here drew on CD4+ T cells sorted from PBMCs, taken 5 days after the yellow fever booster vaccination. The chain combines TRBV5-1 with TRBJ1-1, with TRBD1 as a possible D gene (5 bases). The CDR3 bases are TGCGCCAGCAGCTTGGCCCCAGGGAGTAACACTGAAGCTTTCTTT. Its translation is CASSLAPGSNTEAFF.